Below, one TCR beta chain is given with its context. The CDR3 loop spans 16 amino acids. Germline CDR1 reads SGHTA; CDR2 reads FQGTGA. After removal of 5 bases from V and 6 bases from J, the junction contained 12 bases not matched to a gene. This specimen belongs to a study of blood T cell repertoires in COVID-19. Study overall: Sites in the United States, Italy and Spain provided acute and convalescent COVID-19 samples. T cells, B-cell-depleted T cells, or PBMCs supplied cDNA or gDNA.

In the original workflow: Nucleated cell number was recorded as an estimate derived from reference gene primer amplification. Here immunoSEQ multiplex PCR was the method, and the copy in TCRdb shows in-frame clones only, minus some. Clonal size and the V and J genes are those of that table, whereas D and trimming came from the DNA. The sample lists more than 60,000 clones, 87% seen once, with less than 8% in the top ten. The TCR originated in a man aged 55 to 70 with acute or convalescent COVID-19. The material sequenced was peripheral blood. The rearrangement joins TRBV7-3 to TRBJ2-1, with 8 bases that match TRBD2. The CDR3 spells CASSPHQAGVSNEQFF. CDR3 nucleotide sequence: TGTGCCAGCAGCCCCCACCAAGCGGGGGTATCCAATGAGCAGTTCTTC.